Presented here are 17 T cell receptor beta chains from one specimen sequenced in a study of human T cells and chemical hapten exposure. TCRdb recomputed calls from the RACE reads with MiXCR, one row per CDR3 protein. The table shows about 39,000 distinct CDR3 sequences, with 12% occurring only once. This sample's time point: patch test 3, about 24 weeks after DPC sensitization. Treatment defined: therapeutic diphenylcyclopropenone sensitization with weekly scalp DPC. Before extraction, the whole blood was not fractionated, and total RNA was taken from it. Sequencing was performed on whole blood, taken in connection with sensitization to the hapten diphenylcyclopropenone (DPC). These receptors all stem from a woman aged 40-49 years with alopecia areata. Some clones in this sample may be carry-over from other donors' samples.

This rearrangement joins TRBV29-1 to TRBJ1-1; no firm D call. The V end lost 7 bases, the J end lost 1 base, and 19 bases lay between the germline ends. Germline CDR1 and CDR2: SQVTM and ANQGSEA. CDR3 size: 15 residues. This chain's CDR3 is CSAPPPGRKNTEAFF. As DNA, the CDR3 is TGCAGCGCACCACCGCCGGGCAGGAAGAACACTGAAGCTTTCTTT.

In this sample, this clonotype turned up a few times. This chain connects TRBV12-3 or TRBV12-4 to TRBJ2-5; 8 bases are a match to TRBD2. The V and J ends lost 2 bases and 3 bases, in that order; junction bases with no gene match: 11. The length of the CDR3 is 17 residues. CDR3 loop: CASSLPRGVAGKETQYF. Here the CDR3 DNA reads TGTGCCAGCAGTTTACCCCGCGGAGTAGCGGGGAAAGAGACCCAGTACTTC.

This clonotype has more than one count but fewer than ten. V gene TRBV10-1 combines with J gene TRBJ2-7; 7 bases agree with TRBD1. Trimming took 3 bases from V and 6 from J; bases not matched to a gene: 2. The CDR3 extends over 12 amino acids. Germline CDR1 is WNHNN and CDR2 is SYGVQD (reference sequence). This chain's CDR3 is CASSENRGEQYF. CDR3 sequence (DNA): TGCGCCAGCAGTGAAAACAGGGGCGAGCAGTACTTC.

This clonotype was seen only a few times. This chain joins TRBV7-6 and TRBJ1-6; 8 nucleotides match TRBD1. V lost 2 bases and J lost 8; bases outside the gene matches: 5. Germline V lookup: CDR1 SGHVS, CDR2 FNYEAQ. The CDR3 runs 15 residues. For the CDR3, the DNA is TGTGCCAGCAGCTTATCTGGACAGGGATATTCACCCCTCCACTTT. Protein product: CASSLSGQGYSPLHF.

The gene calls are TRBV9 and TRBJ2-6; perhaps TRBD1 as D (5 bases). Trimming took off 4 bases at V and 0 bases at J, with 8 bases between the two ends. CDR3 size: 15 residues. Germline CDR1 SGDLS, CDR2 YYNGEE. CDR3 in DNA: TGTGCCAGCAGCCCGACAGCCTCTGGGGCCAACGTCCTGACTTTC. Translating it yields CASSPTASGANVLTF.

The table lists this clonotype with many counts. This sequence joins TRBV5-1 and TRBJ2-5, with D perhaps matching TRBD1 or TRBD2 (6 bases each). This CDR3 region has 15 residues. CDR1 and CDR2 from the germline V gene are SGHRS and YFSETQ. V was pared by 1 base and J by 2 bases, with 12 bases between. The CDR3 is CASSLIGGMQETQYF. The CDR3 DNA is TGCGCCAGCAGCTTGATAGGGGGGATGCAAGAGACCCAGTACTTC.

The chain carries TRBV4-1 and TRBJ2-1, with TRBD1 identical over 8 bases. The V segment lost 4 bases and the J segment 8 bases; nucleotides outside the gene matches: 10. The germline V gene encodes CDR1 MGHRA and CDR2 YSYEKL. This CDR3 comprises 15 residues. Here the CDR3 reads CASSRPGQGTHEQFF. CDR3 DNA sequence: TGCGCCAGCAGCCGCCCCGGACAGGGTACCCATGAGCAGTTCTTC.

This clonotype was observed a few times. This chain's CDR3 is CSAEGFGETQYF. The CDR3, as DNA: TGCAGCGCGGAGGGGTTTGGGGAGACCCAGTACTTC. J is TRBJ2-5 and V is TRBV29-1; D possibly corresponds to TRBD2 (6 bases). V dropped 7 bases and J dropped 5 bases, with 14 bases sitting between them. The CDR3 contains 12 residues. Germline V gene lookup returns CDR1 SQVTM and CDR2 ANQGSEA.

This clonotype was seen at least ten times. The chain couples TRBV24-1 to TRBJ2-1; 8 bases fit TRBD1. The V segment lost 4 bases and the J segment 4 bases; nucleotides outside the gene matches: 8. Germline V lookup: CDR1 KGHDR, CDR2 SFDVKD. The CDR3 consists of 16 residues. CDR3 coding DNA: TGTGCCACCAGTGACCGGGACAGGTTCGGATACAATGAGCAGTTCTTC. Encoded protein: CATSDRDRFGYNEQFF.

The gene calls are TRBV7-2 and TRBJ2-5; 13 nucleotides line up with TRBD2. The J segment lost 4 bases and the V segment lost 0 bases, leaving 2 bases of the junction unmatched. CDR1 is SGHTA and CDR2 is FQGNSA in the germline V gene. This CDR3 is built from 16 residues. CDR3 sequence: CASSLALAGGRETQYF. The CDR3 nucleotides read TGTGCCAGCAGCTTAGCACTAGCGGGGGGGCGAGAGACCCAGTACTTC.

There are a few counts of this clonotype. CDR3 in amino acids: CASTPTAAGVVETQYF. CDR3 in DNA: TGTGCCAGCACCCCCACGGCAGCGGGAGTTGTAGAGACCCAGTACTTC. The chain joins TRBV6-5 to TRBJ2-5; 8 nucleotides align to TRBD2. Trimming removed 7 bases from V and 4 bases from J; junction bases left unmatched: 14. This CDR3 spans 16 amino acids. Germline CDR1 is MNHEY and CDR2 is SVGAGI.

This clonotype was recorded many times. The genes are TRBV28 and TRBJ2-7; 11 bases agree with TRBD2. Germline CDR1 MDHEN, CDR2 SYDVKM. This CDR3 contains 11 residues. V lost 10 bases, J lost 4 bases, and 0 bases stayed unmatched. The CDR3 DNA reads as TGTGCCATAGCGGGAGGGTACGAGCAGTACTTC. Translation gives CAIAGGYEQYF.

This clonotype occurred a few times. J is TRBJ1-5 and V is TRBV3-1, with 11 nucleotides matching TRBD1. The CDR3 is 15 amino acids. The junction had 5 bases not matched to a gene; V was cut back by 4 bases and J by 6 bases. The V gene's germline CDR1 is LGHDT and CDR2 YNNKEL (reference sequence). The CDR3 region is CASSLGQGASQPQHF. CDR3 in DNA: TGTGCCAGCAGCCTAGGACAGGGGGCTTCTCAGCCCCAGCATTTT. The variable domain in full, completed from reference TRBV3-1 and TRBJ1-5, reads DTAVSQTPKYLVTQMGNDKSIKCEQNLGHDTMYWYKQDSKKFLKIMFSYNNKELIINETVPNRFSPKSPDKAHLNLHINSLELGDSAVYFCASSLGQGASQPQHFGDGTRLSIL.

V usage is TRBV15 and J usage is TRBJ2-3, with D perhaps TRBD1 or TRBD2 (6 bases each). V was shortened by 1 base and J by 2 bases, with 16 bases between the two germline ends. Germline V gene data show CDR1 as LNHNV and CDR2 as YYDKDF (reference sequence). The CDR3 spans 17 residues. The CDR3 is CATSRGTLGGTTDTQYF. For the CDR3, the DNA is TGTGCCACCAGCAGAGGGACACTAGGGGGGACCACAGATACGCAGTATTTT.

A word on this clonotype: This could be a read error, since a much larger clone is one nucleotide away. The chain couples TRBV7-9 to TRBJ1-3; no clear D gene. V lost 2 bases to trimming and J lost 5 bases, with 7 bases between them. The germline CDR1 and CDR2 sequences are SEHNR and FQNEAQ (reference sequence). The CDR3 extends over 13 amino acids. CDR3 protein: CASSLNQRNTIYF. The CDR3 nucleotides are TGTGCCAGCAGCTTAAATCAAAGAAACACCATATATTTT.

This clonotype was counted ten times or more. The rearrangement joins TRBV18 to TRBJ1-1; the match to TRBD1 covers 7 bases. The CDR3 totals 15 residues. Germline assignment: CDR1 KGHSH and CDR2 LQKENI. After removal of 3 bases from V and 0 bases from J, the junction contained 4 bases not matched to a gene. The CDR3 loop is CASSPPGQLNTEAFF. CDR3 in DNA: TGTGCCAGCTCACCGCCGGGACAGCTGAACACTGAAGCTTTCTTT.

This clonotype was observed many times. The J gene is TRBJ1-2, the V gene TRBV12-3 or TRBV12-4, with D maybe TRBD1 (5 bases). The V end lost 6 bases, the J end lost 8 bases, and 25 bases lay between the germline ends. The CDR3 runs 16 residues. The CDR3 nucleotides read TGTGCCAGCAGCCCCCGGCGCGATACAGGTCCCCGGGGCTACACCTTC. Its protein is CASSPRRDTGPRGYTF.